This record looks at one T cell receptor beta chain sequence and its context. Its antigen is not known. This sample is drawn from a study of T cell repertoires in cytomegalovirus infection. As for the study in general: Public TCR beta signatures marked donors with CMV infection and the matching HLA. Study-wide results and limits: Summed frequency of public TCR beta families distinguished CMV carriers with the relevant HLA.

TCRdb fed the reads into MiXCR, producing one record per CDR3 protein. Of approximately 180,000 distinct CDR3 sequences in the sample, 17% are singletons; the top ten hold around 27%. V lost 4 bases to trimming and J lost 6 bases, with 13 bases between them. CDR3 length equals 12 residues. The germline CDR1 and CDR2 sequences are SQVTM and ANQGSEA. The source material was CD8+ T cells from PBMCs. The chain combines TRBV29-1 with TRBJ2-7; D might be TRBD1 or TRBD2, each matching 5 bases. This sequence was found in a human donor in good health (CMV status not recorded). Some clones in this sample may be carry-over from other donors' samples. The CDR3 is CSVVLRGGEQYF. The CDR3 region has the DNA TGCAGCGTTGTATTACGGGGCGGCGAGCAGTACTTC.